Below, 12 T cell receptor beta chains from the same sample are listed, as sequenced in a study of T cell changes during pregnancy in multiple sclerosis. Here immunoSEQ multiplex PCR was the method, and the copy in TCRdb shows in-frame clones only, minus some. The sample contains about 56,000 clones, about 88% of which appear only once. Sample: CD4+ T cells from peripheral blood mononuclear cells, taken in the third trimester of pregnancy. The source of these receptors is a female donor with multiple sclerosis, enrolled in a pregnancy study.

The chain combines TRBV30 with TRBJ1-4; unclear D gene. Germline V lookup: CDR1 GTSNPN, CDR2 SVGIG (reference sequence). Between the trimmed V and J ends, which lost 0 bases and 8 bases, there was a span of 13 bases. The CDR3 sequence is 14 residues long. CDR3 in amino acids: CAWSVYGPREKLFF. CDR3 coding DNA: TGTGCCTGGAGTGTATATGGGCCTCGAGAAAAACTGTTTTTT.

The CDR3 reads CASSTGAGFWTEAFF. DNA of the CDR3: TGTGCCAGCAGCACGGGAGCGGGTTTTTGGACTGAAGCTTTCTTT. The V and J genes are TRBV5-6 and TRBJ1-1; D not certain. The CDR3 sequence is 15 residues long. Germline V gene data show CDR1 as SGHDT and CDR2 as YYEEEE. V lost 4 bases and J 5 bases, leaving 18 bases between the germline ends.

The rearrangement links TRBV28 to TRBJ2-7, with 8 bases fitting TRBD1. CDR1 is MDHEN and CDR2 is SYDVKM in the germline V gene. J lost 6 bases, V lost 6 bases, and 10 bases had no gene match. This CDR3 is 14 amino acids long. CDR3 region: CASRYQGAGLEQYF. Written as DNA, the CDR3 is TGTGCCAGCAGGTACCAGGGGGCGGGTCTCGAGCAGTACTTC. The whole variable domain, filled in from reference TRBV28 and TRBJ2-7, reads DVKVTQSSRYLVKRTGEKVFLECVQDMDHENMFWYRQDPGLGLRLIYFSYDVKMKEKGDIPEGYSVSREKKERFSLILESASTNQTSMYLCASRYQGAGLEQYFGPGTRLTVT.

The rearrangement uses TRBV11-2 and TRBJ2-5; D remains ambiguous. V was shortened by 5 bases and J by 3 bases, with 19 bases between the two germline ends. The length of the CDR3 is 16 residues. Germline CDR1 and CDR2: SGHAT and FQNNGV. The CDR3 bases are TGTGCCAGCAGCCGTGGGCAGGCTAACCGGAAAGAGACCCAGTACTTC. This encodes CASSRGQANRKETQYF.

This clone was detected only once. The genes are TRBV6-5 and TRBJ1-1; D is unresolved. The CDR3 is 12 residues long. V lost 3 bases to trimming and J lost 7 bases, with 9 bases between them. Germline loops: CDR1 MNHEY, CDR2 SVGAGI. CDR3 DNA: TGTGCCAGCAGTTATTTCAGAGGTGAAGCTTTCTTT. This codes for CASSYFRGEAFF.

The rearrangement uses TRBV9 and TRBJ2-5; D perhaps matches TRBD2 (5 bases). This CDR3 is built from 14 residues. V was cut by 0 bases and J by 4 bases, with 10 bases left in between. Germline values: CDR1 SGDLS, CDR2 YYNGEE. In DNA, the CDR3 is TGTGCCAGCAGCGTAGCTGGGAGTCGAGAGACCCAGTACTTC. Translated, it gives CASSVAGSRETQYF.

This clone was detected once. V gene TRBV10-3 combines with J gene TRBJ2-3; perhaps TRBD2 as D (5 bases). Germline V gene lookup returns CDR1 ENHRY and CDR2 SYGVKD. This CDR3 is built from 15 residues. The V and J ends lost 5 bases and 4 bases respectively, with 16 bases between them. CDR3 sequence reads: CAISSGITRPDTQYF. The CDR3 coding sequence is TGTGCCATCAGTTCGGGGATTACTAGGCCAGATACGCAGTATTTT.

The chain couples TRBV29-1 to TRBJ2-1; D possibly corresponds to TRBD1 (6 bases). The CDR3 is 15 residues long. Trimming shortened V by 4 bases and J by 5 bases, and 18 bases separated the two germline ends. Looked up from germline, CDR1 is SQVTM and CDR2 is ANQGSEA. As DNA, the CDR3 is TGCAGCGTTGCGCCACAGGGTGATTGGGACAATGAGCAGTTCTTC. This gives the protein CSVAPQGDWDNEQFF.

The rearrangement uses TRBV19 and TRBJ2-3; 10 bases are a match to TRBD2. The CDR3 is made up of 17 amino acids. Germline V CDR1 and CDR2: LNHDA, SQIVND (reference sequence). V trimming: 6 bases; J trimming: 5 bases; junction bases outside the gene matches: 14. Here the CDR3 reads CASRDGGGLAREDTQYF. CDR3 DNA sequence: TGTGCCAGTAGGGACGGGGGGGGACTAGCGCGAGAAGATACGCAGTATTTT.

The chain is built from TRBV4-1 and TRBJ2-7; a possible D gene is TRBD1 (5 bases). Deletions cut 0 bases from V and 6 bases from J, with 18 bases between. Germline assignment: CDR1 MGHRA and CDR2 YSYEKL. CDR3 length: 16 amino acids. CDR3 coding DNA: TGCGCCAGCAGCCAAGATCGGGCAGGGCATGGCCGCGAGCAGTACTTC. This gives the protein CASSQDRAGHGREQYF.

V usage is TRBV28 and J usage is TRBJ2-5, with D perhaps matching TRBD2 (5 bases). Germline CDR1 reads MDHEN; CDR2 reads SYDVKM. Trimming pared 4 bases from V and 3 bases from J, leaving 21 bases between. The CDR3 runs to 17 residues. In DNA form, the CDR3 reads TGTGCCAGCAGTTCACTCGGACGGGGAAGAGAAAAAGAGACCCAGTACTTC. Translation gives CASSSLGRGREKETQYF.

The CDR3, as DNA: TGTGCTAGTGGTCCGCTAGCGGGGGCCGGGGAGCTGTTTTTT. It is translated as CASGPLAGAGELFF. V is TRBV12-5 and J is TRBJ2-2; 10 nucleotides agree with TRBD2. The V gene's germline CDR1 is LGHNT and CDR2 FRNRAP. V lost 5 bases and J lost 6; bases outside the gene matches: 3. CDR3 length: 14 amino acids.